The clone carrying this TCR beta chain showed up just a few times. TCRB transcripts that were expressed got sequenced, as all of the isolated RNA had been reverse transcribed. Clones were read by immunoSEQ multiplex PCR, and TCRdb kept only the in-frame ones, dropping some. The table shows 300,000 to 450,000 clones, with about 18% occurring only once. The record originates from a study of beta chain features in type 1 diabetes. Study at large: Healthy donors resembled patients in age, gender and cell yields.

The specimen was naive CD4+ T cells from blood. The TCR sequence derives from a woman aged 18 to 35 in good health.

This chain's CDR3 is CASSLARADSGNTIYF. CDR3 sequence (DNA): TGTGCCAGCAGCTTAGCGCGGGCGGACTCTGGAAACACCATATATTTT. The chain employs TRBV7-9 and TRBJ1-3; D remains unclear. V shed 0 bases and J shed 0 bases, with 9 bases lying between them. The CDR3 runs to 16 residues. Germline CDR1 and CDR2: SEHNR and FQNEAQ (reference sequence).